Sequencing of this T cell receptor (beta chain) was carried out in a study of T cell clonotyping in hematopoietic cell transplantation. This CDR3 is built from 16 residues. Germline V gene lookup returns CDR1 SGHNT and CDR2 YYREEE (reference sequence). Between the trimmed V and J ends, which lost 0 bases and 0 bases, there was a span of 13 bases. Method: immunoSEQ multiplex PCR; TCRdb's copy keeps in-frame clones and lacks some. This table has about 7,500 clones, 85% to 95% appearing once. The V call is TRBV5-4, the J call TRBJ2-7; no clear D. The TCR was taken from a female patient aged 50-59 years who had an allogeneic stem cell transplant from an unrelated donor, so the T cells may come from the graft donor. Some clones in this sample may be carry-over from other donors' samples. Sequenced material: PBMCs, taken 180 days after allogeneic stem cell transplant. The chain's CDR3 is CASSLGGRMSSYEQYF. DNA of the CDR3: TGTGCCAGCAGCTTGGGAGGTCGTATGAGCTCCTACGAGCAGTACTTC.